The rows below give T cell receptor beta chains drawn from one sample of a study of shared T cell receptors in the human thymus. Data came from immunoSEQ multiplex PCR; TCRdb stores just in-frame clones and leaves some out. The sample contains about 660,000 clones, roughly 86% of which appear only once. The sample was also linked to a second study, of human thymus T cells.

The sequenced material came from thymocytes. These receptors all stem from a boy less than two years old with a congenital heart defect. Both conserved end residues are part of each CDR3. D genes are given only for firm matches. Expanded clones get a size class; other rows say once, few or many, or leave the size out.

d_gene	j_gene	v_gene	abundance	CDR3aa	CDR3nt
.	TRBJ2-1	TRBV7-8	.	CASSLPSGDNEQFF	TGTGCCAGCAGCTTACCTTCCGGGGACAATGAGCAGTTCTTC
TRBD1	TRBJ2-7	TRBV27	.	CASSTYTGTGSYEQYF	TGTGCCAGCAGTACTTACACCGGGACAGGGTCCTACGAGCAGTACTTC
.	TRBJ1-2	TRBV28	.	CASSFLFDSQGYTF	TGTGCCAGCAGTTTTCTTTTTGACTCTCAAGGCTACACCTTC
TRBD1	TRBJ1-6	TRBV10-3	once	CAIRKDRDNSPLHF	TGTGCCATCAGGAAGGACAGGGATAATTCACCCCTCCACTTT
TRBD1	TRBJ1-1	TRBV10-1	.	CASSEPGTETNTEAFF	TGCGCCAGCAGTGAGCCCGGGACAGAGACTAACACTGAAGCTTTCTTT
.	TRBJ2-1	TRBV30	.	CAWMTRRSNEQFF	TGTGCCTGGATGACTCGACGGAGTAATGAGCAGTTCTTC
TRBD1	TRBJ1-1	TRBV5-1	.	CASSRDSWNTEAFF	TGCGCCAGCAGCCGGGACAGCTGGAACACTGAAGCTTTCTTT
TRBD2	TRBJ2-3	TRBV10-1	few	CASSDRLANTDTQYF	TGCGCCAGCAGTGACCGACTAGCCAACACAGATACGCAGTATTTT
.	TRBJ2-7	TRBV7-9	.	CASSLGAKYEQYF	TGTGCCAGCAGCTTAGGGGCGAAATACGAGCAGTACTTC
.	TRBJ1-5	TRBV10-2	.	CASSESGTLPHYSNQPQHF	TGCGCCAGCAGTGAGTCCGGGACACTACCTCATTATAGCAATCAGCCCCAGCATTTT
TRBD2	TRBJ2-1	TRBV30	.	CAWSGTSRTYNEQFF	TGTGCCTGGAGTGGGACTAGCAGAACATACAATGAGCAGTTCTTC
.	TRBJ1-5	TRBV12-2	.	CASRPPGGGQADQPQHF	TGTGCAAGTCGCCCCCCCGGGGGAGGACAGGCTGATCAGCCCCAGCATTTT
.	TRBJ2-7	TRBV5-6	.	CASSLAGYYEQYF	TGTGCCAGCAGCTTGGCAGGGTACTACGAGCAGTACTTC
.	TRBJ2-5	TRBV28	.	CASKTGQETQYF	TGTGCCAGCAAGACGGGCCAAGAGACCCAGTACTTC
.	TRBJ2-7	TRBV7-6	.	CASSPGPGVVEQYF	TGTGCCAGCAGCCCGGGCCCGGGGGTTGTCGAGCAGTACTTC
.	TRBJ1-4	TRBV4-1	.	CASSRQVGTTNEKLFF	TGCGCCAGCAGCCGACAGGTTGGAACAACTAATGAAAAACTGTTTTTT
.	TRBJ2-7	TRBV6-5	.	CASSYLKQGYEQYF	TGTGCCAGCAGTTACCTTAAACAGGGCTACGAGCAGTACTTC
TRBD2	TRBJ2-1	TRBV10-1	.	CASSESDSGSYNEQFF	TGCGCCAGCAGTGAGTCGGATAGCGGGAGTTACAATGAGCAGTTCTTC
TRBD1	TRBJ2-5	TRBV19	once	CASSATTGGYQETQYF	TGTGCCAGTAGTGCTACGACAGGGGGGTACCAAGAGACCCAGTACTTC
TRBD1	TRBJ2-4	TRBV5-1	.	CASSFRPGQGNIQYF	TGCGCCAGCAGCTTTCGCCCGGGACAGGGAAACATTCAGTACTTC
.	TRBJ2-5	TRBV6-1	.	CASPGVTETQYF	TGTGCCAGCCCGGGGGTTACAGAGACCCAGTACTTC
.	TRBJ1-2	TRBV15	.	CATSRVRGSPINYGYTF	TGTGCCACCAGCAGAGTTCGGGGGTCCCCTATTAACTATGGCTACACCTTC
TRBD1	TRBJ2-7	TRBV15	once	CATSRAGTVTYEQYF	TGTGCCACCAGCAGAGCCGGGACAGTGACCTACGAGCAGTACTTC
TRBD2	TRBJ2-1	TRBV27	.	CASSFSAPSGGVIYNEQFF	TGTGCCAGCAGTTTTAGTGCGCCTAGCGGGGGGGTAATCTACAATGAGCAGTTCTTC
.	TRBJ1-2	TRBV21-1	few	CASSAPVQGTNYGYTF	TGTGCCAGCAGCGCACCAGTTCAGGGAACTAACTATGGCTACACCTTC
.	TRBJ1-1	TRBV2	few	CASNRAWDKYTEAFF	TGTGCCAGCAACCGAGCGTGGGACAAATACACTGAAGCTTTCTTT
.	TRBJ2-1	TRBV11-2	.	CASSPAGSPDNEQFF	TGTGCCAGCAGCCCGGCAGGGTCCCCAGACAATGAGCAGTTCTTC
TRBD2	TRBJ2-7	TRBV28	.	CASSRAGVSYEQYF	TGTGCCAGCAGTCGAGCGGGAGTATCCTACGAGCAGTACTTC
.	TRBJ2-7	TRBV28	.	CASRFTGIYEQYF	TGTGCCAGCAGATTCACAGGGATCTACGAGCAGTACTTC
TRBD2	TRBJ2-3	TRBV9	.	CASSAPWGTSGTDTQYF	TGTGCCAGCAGCGCCCCCTGGGGGACTAGCGGCACAGATACGCAGTATTTT
TRBD1	TRBJ1-2	TRBV28	few	CASSLRYTDTGTGQYGYTF	TGTGCCAGCAGTTTAAGGTATACAGACACGGGGACAGGGCAATATGGCTACACCTTC
.	TRBJ2-3	TRBV2	.	CASSLGHGTPTSTDTQYF	TGTGCCAGCAGTCTCGGCCACGGGACACCTACTAGCACAGATACGCAGTATTTT
TRBD2	TRBJ2-5	TRBV7-2	.	CASSLGLAGGRETQYF	TGTGCCAGCAGCTTAGGACTAGCGGGGGGGAGAGAGACCCAGTACTTC
TRBD2	TRBJ2-1	TRBV14	.	CASSQEASGYNNEQFF	TGTGCCAGCAGCCAAGAGGCTAGCGGGTACAACAATGAGCAGTTCTTC
.	TRBJ1-5	TRBV28	.	CASSPSPRVGNQPQHF	TGTGCCAGCAGTCCCTCCCCCCGGGTGGGCAATCAGCCCCAGCATTTT
.	TRBJ2-7	TRBV19	.	CASATGEYGSYEQYF	TGTGCCAGTGCCACCGGGGAGTACGGATCCTACGAGCAGTACTTC
TRBD2	TRBJ2-7	TRBV28	.	CASSWTSGASYEQYF	TGTGCCAGCAGTTGGACTAGCGGGGCCTCCTACGAGCAGTACTTC
.	TRBJ1-1	TRBV1	.	CTSSQDPSDSPNTEAFF	TGCACCAGCAGCCAAGATCCCTCAGACAGCCCAAACACTGAAGCTTTCTTT
TRBD1	TRBJ2-5	TRBV7-9	.	CASSLAKLRQGKTQYF	TGTGCCAGCAGCTTAGCTAAACTAAGACAGGGGAAGACCCAGTACTTC
TRBD1	TRBJ2-7	TRBV28	once	CASSFRDSPYEQYF	TGTGCCAGCAGTTTTCGGGACAGCCCCTACGAGCAGTACTTC
.	TRBJ2-7	TRBV18	.	CASSPGVNSYEQYF	TGTGCCAGCTCACCAGGAGTAAACTCCTACGAGCAGTACTTC
TRBD1	TRBJ2-2	TRBV2	.	CASSEAEGQGVTGELFF	TGTGCCAGCAGTGAAGCGGAGGGACAGGGGGTCACCGGGGAGCTGTTTTTT
TRBD2	TRBJ2-7	TRBV7-2	.	CASSFQGAGGHEQYF	TGTGCCAGCAGCTTCCAGGGAGCGGGAGGCCACGAGCAGTACTTC
TRBD1	TRBJ2-7	TRBV14	.	CASSQARTGSFPYAYEQYF	TGTGCCAGCAGCCAAGCCAGGACAGGGAGTTTCCCCTACGCCTACGAGCAGTACTTC
.	TRBJ1-1	TRBV7-8	.	CASSLVPGKNTEAFF	TGTGCCAGCAGCTTAGTGCCAGGGAAGAACACTGAAGCTTTCTTT
TRBD1	TRBJ2-7	TRBV29-1	.	CSVVWDRQGSYEQYF	TGCAGCGTTGTCTGGGACCGACAGGGGTCCTACGAGCAGTACTTC
.	TRBJ2-5	TRBV19	.	CASSPAYQETQYF	TGTGCCAGTAGTCCTGCGTACCAAGAGACCCAGTACTTC
.	TRBJ2-2	TRBV7-2	.	CASSYPTGNTGELFF	TGTGCCAGCAGCTACCCGACAGGGAACACCGGGGAGCTGTTTTTT
TRBD2	TRBJ2-2	TRBV4-1	.	CASSQDVASGNTGELFF	TGCGCCAGCAGCCAAGATGTGGCTAGCGGGAACACCGGGGAGCTGTTTTTT
TRBD1	TRBJ1-5	TRBV5-4	.	CASSLHGQDGNQPQHF	TGTGCCAGCAGCCTACACGGACAGGATGGCAATCAGCCCCAGCATTTT